This is a list of T cell receptor beta chains from one sample in a study of T-cell memory formation after mild COVID-19. In TCRdb, the 5' RACE reads were re-called with MiXCR into one record per CDR3 protein. The repertoire holds about 390,000 distinct CDR3 sequences, with roughly 21% as singletons. Sequenced material: PBMCs or a T cell subset sorted from them (not recorded which). The receptor source for this set is an adult woman who had mild COVID-19 (a few samples of this study predate the infection). Cell type and time point are not known. The CDR3 runs from the conserved cysteine through the conserved F or W. D genes are given only for firm matches. Size values are once, few and many counts, or a class for expanded clones, and some rows have none.

TRBV12-3/TRBV12-4	few	TRBJ2-7	.	CASRKTHEQYF	TGTGCCAGCAGAAAGACGCACGAGCAGTACTTC
TRBV7-6	.	TRBJ2-3	.	CASSLNVGGDTQYF	TGTGCCAGCAGCTTGAATGTGGGTGGAGATACGCAGTATTTT
TRBV7-6	few	TRBJ2-5	.	CASSFETGRGGETQYF	TGTGCCAGCAGCTTCGAGACAGGAAGGGGTGGGGAGACCCAGTACTTC
TRBV12-3/TRBV12-4	.	TRBJ2-3	.	CASSLEFAGTDTQYF	TGTGCCAGCAGTTTAGAATTTGCCGGCACAGATACGCAGTATTTT
TRBV7-9	.	TRBJ1-1	.	CASSLSDRLNTEAFF	TGTGCCAGCAGCTTATCGGACCGCCTGAACACTGAAGCTTTCTTT
TRBV4-2	.	TRBJ2-1	.	CASSRTSRSSYNEQFF	TGTGCCAGCAGCCGTACTAGCAGGAGCTCCTACAATGAGCAGTTCTTC
TRBV10-3	once	TRBJ2-1	TRBD1	CAISELGQGYNEQFF	TGTGCCATCAGTGAGTTGGGACAGGGCTACAATGAGCAGTTCTTC
TRBV9	.	TRBJ2-1	.	CASSPTGQQYNEQFF	TGTGCCAGCAGCCCTACTGGACAGCAGTACAATGAGCAGTTCTTC
TRBV18	few	TRBJ1-1	TRBD1	CASSLQGAVTEAFF	TGTGCCAGCTCACTTCAGGGGGCTGTCACTGAAGCTTTCTTT
TRBV2	few	TRBJ1-1	.	CASSPSTIATEAFF	TGTGCCAGCAGCCCTTCTACTATAGCCACTGAAGCTTTCTTT
TRBV9	.	TRBJ2-7	TRBD2	CASGRREGYEQYF	TGTGCCAGCGGGAGGAGGGAGGGCTACGAGCAGTACTTC
TRBV20-1	.	TRBJ1-1	TRBD1	CSARSGQGLGTEAFF	TGCAGTGCTAGGTCGGGACAGGGTTTGGGCACTGAAGCTTTCTTT
TRBV29-1	.	TRBJ2-1	TRBD2	CSGGLAENEQFF	TGCAGCGGTGGACTAGCTGAAAATGAGCAGTTCTTC
TRBV7-8	.	TRBJ2-7	.	CASSLDGLYEQYF	TGTGCCAGCAGCTTAGACGGCCTCTACGAGCAGTACTTC
TRBV12-3/TRBV12-4	.	TRBJ1-2	.	CASSPGPTYGYTF	TGTGCCAGCAGTCCGGGACCAACCTATGGCTACACCTTC
TRBV20-1	.	TRBJ2-3	.	CSAPIRGVITDTQYF	TGCAGTGCCCCTATCCGAGGGGTAATCACAGATACGCAGTATTTT
TRBV18	few	TRBJ2-2	.	CASSPEAGELFF	TGTGCCAGCTCACCTGAGGCCGGGGAGCTGTTTTTT
TRBV27	few	TRBJ2-7	.	CASSWQGDSYEQYF	TGTGCCAGCAGTTGGCAAGGGGATAGCTACGAGCAGTACTTC
TRBV9	.	TRBJ2-7	TRBD1	CASRSGTANSSYEQYF	TGTGCCAGCAGGTCCGGGACAGCTAATTCCTCCTACGAGCAGTACTTC
TRBV6-6	.	TRBJ2-5	.	CASTPRGNQETQYF	TGTGCCAGCACCCCTAGGGGTAACCAAGAGACCCAGTACTTC
TRBV19	.	TRBJ1-5	.	CASKERDSNQPQHF	TGTGCCAGTAAAGAGCGAGATAGCAATCAGCCCCAGCATTTT
TRBV6-2/TRBV6-3	.	TRBJ2-7	.	CASSYGGLAHEQYF	TGTGCCAGCAGTTACGGCGGATTAGCCCACGAGCAGTACTTC
TRBV7-2	.	TRBJ2-1	.	CASSLSPPGFVDNEQFF	TGTGCCAGCAGCTTAAGCCCACCGGGATTCGTCGACAATGAGCAGTTCTTC
TRBV29-1	.	TRBJ2-7	.	CSVLKTEPYEQYF	TGCAGCGTCCTCAAAACAGAGCCTTACGAGCAGTACTTC
TRBV5-1	few	TRBJ2-1	.	CASSLVSGVSGNEQFF	TGCGCCAGCAGCTTGGTATCGGGGGTTTCGGGGAATGAGCAGTTCTTC
TRBV7-6	.	TRBJ1-2	.	CASSLDRGPNYGYTF	TGTGCCAGCAGCTTAGACCGGGGGCCTAACTATGGCTACACCTTC
TRBV11-2	few	TRBJ1-2	TRBD1	CASSRTGSGYTF	TGTGCCAGCAGCAGGACAGGCTCCGGCTACACCTTC
TRBV5-1	many	TRBJ2-6	.	CASSPFPSGANVLTF	TGCGCCAGCAGCCCCTTCCCCTCTGGGGCCAACGTCCTGACTTTC
TRBV5-1	few	TRBJ2-2	TRBD1	CASSLQDRVAGELFF	TGCGCCAGCAGCCTTCAAGACAGGGTCGCCGGGGAGCTGTTTTTT
TRBV12-3/TRBV12-4	few	TRBJ1-1	.	CASKNQGDTEAFF	TGTGCCAGCAAAAATCAGGGTGACACTGAAGCTTTCTTT
TRBV20-1	few	TRBJ2-3	TRBD1	CSARGTSGQGFTDTQYF	TGCAGTGCTAGAGGGACTTCGGGACAGGGGTTCACAGATACGCAGTATTTT
TRBV7-9	.	TRBJ1-4	.	CATVGGGLGKLFF	TGTGCCACCGTTGGAGGGGGGCTGGGAAAACTGTTTTTT
TRBV6-5	.	TRBJ1-1	TRBD1	CASSKTGDTEAFF	TGTGCCAGCAGTAAGACAGGGGACACTGAAGCTTTCTTT
TRBV12-3/TRBV12-4	.	TRBJ1-1	.	CASSLAFSRAFF	TGTGCCAGCAGTTTAGCCTTCTCTAGGGCTTTCTTT
TRBV5-1	few	TRBJ2-2	.	CASSLGPTRKNTGELFF	TGCGCCAGCAGCTTGGGGCCGACGCGGAAGAACACCGGGGAGCTGTTTTTT
TRBV20-1	few	TRBJ2-5	.	CSASPGETQYF	TGCAGTGCTAGTCCTGGGGAGACCCAGTACTTC
TRBV4-1	many	TRBJ2-3	TRBD1	CASSQRTGGPDTQYF	TGCGCCAGCAGCCAACGGACAGGGGGCCCAGATACGCAGTATTTT
TRBV6-5	few	TRBJ2-3	.	CASSIRGGSTDTQYF	TGTGCCAGCAGCATCAGGGGCGGCAGCACAGATACGCAGTATTTT
TRBV4-3	many	TRBJ2-1	TRBD2	CASSQDPGGGPFEQFF	TGCGCCAGCAGCCAAGATCCCGGGGGGGGCCCCTTCGAGCAGTTCTTC
TRBV20-1	.	TRBJ2-3	.	CTGWIRGSGTDTQYF	TGCACAGGCTGGATTCGCGGCTCGGGCACAGATACGCAGTATTTT
TRBV19	few	TRBJ1-2	TRBD1	CASSSTDRGHGYTF	TGTGCCAGTAGCTCGACGGACAGGGGGCACGGCTACACCTTC
TRBV4-1	few	TRBJ2-1	.	CASSQALGYNEQFF	TGCGCCAGCAGCCAAGCACTTGGCTACAATGAGCAGTTCTTC
TRBV20-1	.	TRBJ2-7	.	CSASRGRDEQYF	TGCAGTGCTAGTAGGGGTCGCGACGAGCAGTACTTC
TRBV18	few	TRBJ1-2	.	CASSSGALNGYTF	TGTGCCAGCTCATCGGGGGCGCTTAACGGCTACACCTTC
TRBV7-9	few	TRBJ2-7	.	CASSLKGYLTHAEQYF	TGTGCCAGCAGCCTGAAAGGGTACTTGACACACGCCGAGCAGTACTTC
TRBV9	once	TRBJ2-1	.	CASSPGGVWNEQFF	TGTGCCAGCAGCCCGGGCGGGGTGTGGAATGAGCAGTTCTTC
TRBV11-3	once	TRBJ2-7	TRBD1	CASSLGAGGAEEQYF	TGTGCCAGCAGCTTAGGGGCAGGGGGCGCGGAGGAGCAGTACTTC
TRBV6-5	few	TRBJ1-1	TRBD1	CASTTGRQGKKTEAFF	TGTGCCAGCACTACCGGGCGACAGGGAAAGAAAACTGAAGCTTTCTTT
TRBV7-3	.	TRBJ2-2	.	CASTLQGANTGELFF	TGTGCCAGTACCTTACAGGGAGCGAACACCGGGGAGCTGTTTTTT
TRBV9	.	TRBJ1-2	TRBD1	CASGTGAASGYTF	TGTGCCAGCGGAACAGGGGCGGCGAGTGGCTACACCTTC
TRBV10-3	many	TRBJ2-7	TRBD1	CAISEGTGRYEQYF	TGTGCCATCAGTGAGGGGACAGGCAGGTACGAGCAGTACTTC
TRBV5-4	few	TRBJ2-5	.	CASSLGGTAVTQYF	TGTGCCAGCAGCTTGGGGGGGACTGCGGTGACCCAGTACTTC
TRBV29-1	.	TRBJ2-3	.	CSGSRAPTDTQYF	TGCAGCGGGAGCAGGGCCCCCACAGATACGCAGTATTTT